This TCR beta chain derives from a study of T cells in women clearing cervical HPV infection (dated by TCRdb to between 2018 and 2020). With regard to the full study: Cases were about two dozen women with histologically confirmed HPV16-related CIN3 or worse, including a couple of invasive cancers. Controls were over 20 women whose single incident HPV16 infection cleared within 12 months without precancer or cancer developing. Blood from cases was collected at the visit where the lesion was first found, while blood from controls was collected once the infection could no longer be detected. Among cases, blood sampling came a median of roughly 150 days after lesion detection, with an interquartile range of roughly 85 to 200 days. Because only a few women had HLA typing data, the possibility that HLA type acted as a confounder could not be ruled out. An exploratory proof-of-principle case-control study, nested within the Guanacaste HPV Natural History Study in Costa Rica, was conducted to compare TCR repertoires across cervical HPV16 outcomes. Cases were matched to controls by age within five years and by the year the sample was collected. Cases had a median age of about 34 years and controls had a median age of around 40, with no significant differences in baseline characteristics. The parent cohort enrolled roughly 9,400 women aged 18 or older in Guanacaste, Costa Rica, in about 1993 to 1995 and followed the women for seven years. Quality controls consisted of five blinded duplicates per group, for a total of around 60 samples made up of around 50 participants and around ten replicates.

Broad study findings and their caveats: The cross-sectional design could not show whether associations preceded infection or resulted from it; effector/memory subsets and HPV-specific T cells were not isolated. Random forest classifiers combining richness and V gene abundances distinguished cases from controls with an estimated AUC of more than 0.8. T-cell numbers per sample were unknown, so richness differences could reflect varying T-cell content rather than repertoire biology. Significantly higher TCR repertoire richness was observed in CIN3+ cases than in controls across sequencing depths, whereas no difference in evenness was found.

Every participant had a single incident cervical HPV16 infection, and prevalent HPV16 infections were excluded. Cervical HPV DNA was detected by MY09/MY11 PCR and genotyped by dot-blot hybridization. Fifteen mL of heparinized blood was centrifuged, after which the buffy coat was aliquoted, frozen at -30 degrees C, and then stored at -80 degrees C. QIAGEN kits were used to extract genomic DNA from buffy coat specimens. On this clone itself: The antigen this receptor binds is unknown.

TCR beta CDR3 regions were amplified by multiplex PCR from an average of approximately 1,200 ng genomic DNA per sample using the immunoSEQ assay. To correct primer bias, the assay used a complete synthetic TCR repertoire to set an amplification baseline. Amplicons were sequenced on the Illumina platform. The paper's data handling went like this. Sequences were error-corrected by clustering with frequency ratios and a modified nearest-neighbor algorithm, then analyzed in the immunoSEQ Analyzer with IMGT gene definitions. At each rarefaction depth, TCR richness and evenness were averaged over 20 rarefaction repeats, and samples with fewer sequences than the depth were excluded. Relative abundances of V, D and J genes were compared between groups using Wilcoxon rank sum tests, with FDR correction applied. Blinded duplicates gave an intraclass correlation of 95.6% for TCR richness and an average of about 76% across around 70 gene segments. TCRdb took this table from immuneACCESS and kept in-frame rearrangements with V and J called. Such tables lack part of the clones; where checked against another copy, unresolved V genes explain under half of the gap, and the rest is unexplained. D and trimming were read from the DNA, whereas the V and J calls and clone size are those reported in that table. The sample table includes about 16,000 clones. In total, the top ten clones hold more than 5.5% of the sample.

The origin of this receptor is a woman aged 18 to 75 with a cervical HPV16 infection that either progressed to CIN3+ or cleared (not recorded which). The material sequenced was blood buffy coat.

CDR3 DNA, as far as it was read: TGTGCCAGCAGTACAGGTTATCGGAATCAGCCC. Translated, it gives CASSTGYRNQP. From start to end, the CDR3 is CASSTGYRNQPQHF. Rearrangement joined TRBV2 to TRBJ1-5, with TRBD1 tentatively as D gene (5 bases match). Sequencing ends 3 residues short of the CDR3 end; the germline J gene provides the rest. From a lookup of the germline V gene, CDR1 and CDR2 are SNHLY and FYNNEI. The CDR3 covers 14 residues, taking in both the cysteine and the phenylalanine. Shown are 33 bases from within the CDR3, in frame from base 1. The V and J ends are trimmed by 5 bases and 4 bases, leaving 12 bases between them.